This TCR beta chain emerged from a study of tumor and adjacent non-tumor tissue in lung cancer. The template was RNA from unsorted bulk tissue. TCRbeta libraries were built with three rounds of nested PCR, modified from ARM-PCR. TCRdb re-called the multiplex PCR reads through MiXCR, storing one row per CDR3 protein. The data show about 200,000 distinct CDR3 sequences, 60% to 75% seen once. Concerning this clonotype: What it recognizes is unknown. The junction departs from the called germline gene at one end, perhaps through a read error.

CDR3 length: 23 residues. The germline CDR1 and CDR2 sequences are SGHNT and YENEEA. Study-wide results and limits: Normal lung showed higher cumulative top 100 clone frequency than tumor. Patients with more diverse tumor TCRs had worse survival.

The sequencing input was lung tumor tissue. This chain joins TRBV11-3 and TRBJ2-2, with 16 bases matching TRBD2. The source of this sequence is a man aged 60 to 69 with non-small cell lung cancer. CDR3 region: CASSLSHSGTSGRAATNIGKLFF. In DNA, the CDR3 is TGTGCCAGCAGCTTAAGCCACTCCGGGACTAGCGGGAGGGCCGCTACGAACATCGGGAAGCTGTTTTTT.